This T cell receptor beta chain was sequenced during a study of T cells in Graves' hyperthyroidism and ophthalmopathy. It was RNA transcripts that yielded the amplified TCR beta CDR3 regions. The HTBI set primed first-round TCR CDR3 RT-PCR. From the multiplex PCR reads, TCRdb called clonotypes with MiXCR, one entry per CDR3 protein. The top ten clones hold around 67% of a sample with around 350,000 distinct CDR3 sequences, more than 20% of them seen once. Hyperthyroidism was newly diagnosed in patients aged 18 to 65 (duration under 2 months). Diagnoses were made from clinical symptoms, serum measures (thyroxine and TRAb), thyroid ultrasound and orbital computed tomography. The CDR3 is 13 amino acids. Deletions cut 2 bases from V and 9 bases from J, with 8 bases between. Germline CDR1 reads MRHNA; CDR2 reads SNTAGT. Overall study findings and caveats: Also found in blood were most expanded thyroid clonotypes above 0.001. Ophthalmopathy was separated from stable hyperthyroidism by a 13 V-J model.

Note on this clonotype: Its specificity is unknown.

Sequencing input: blood. The chain carries TRBV6-4 and TRBJ1-6, with TRBD1 as a possible D gene (6 bases). This clonotype originated in a middle-aged man with Graves' hyperthyroidism. CDR3 coding DNA: TGTGCCAGCAGTGACCTCAGGGGTTCACCCCTCCACTTT. Its protein is CASSDLRGSPLHF.